A single sample gave rise to the 28 T cell receptor beta chains below, sequenced in a study of siplizumab effects on memory and regulatory T cells. Libraries were prepared by immunoSEQ multiplex PCR; TCRdb keeps only in-frame clonotypes and omits some of them. Counted here are approximately 100,000 clones, 94% occurring once; the ten biggest clones make up about 0.6%. The sample consisted of Tregs sorted from blood. Every receptor here comes from a human donor in good health.

In this sample, this clone turned up once. The same CDR3 can be traced to other DNA sequences in this sample. The V gene is TRBV5-6, the J gene TRBJ2-7; no clear D gene. Deletions cut 2 bases from V and 0 bases from J, with 0 bases between. CDR1 is SGHDT and CDR2 is YYEEEE in the germline V gene. The CDR3 spans 11 residues. CDR3 nucleotides: TGTGCCAGCAGCTTCTCCTACGAGCAGTACTTC. Translating it yields CASSFSYEQYF.

V gene TRBV6-5 combines with J gene TRBJ2-1; 9 positions match TRBD2. The CDR3 has 15 amino acids. Unmatched junction bases numbered 3, after V lost 1 base and J lost 5 bases. The germline V gene encodes CDR1 MNHEY and CDR2 SVGAGI. Here the CDR3 DNA reads TGTGCCAGCAGTTACTGGGTAGCGGGAGACAATGAGCAGTTCTTC. Residues: CASSYWVAGDNEQFF.

The V and J genes are TRBV28 and TRBJ2-1, with 9 bases matching TRBD1. This CDR3 comprises 13 residues. CDR1 is MDHEN, CDR2 SYDVKM, per germline. The J segment lost 15 bases and the V segment lost 6 bases, leaving 12 bases of the junction unmatched. CDR3 in amino acids: CASSQQPGQGPFF. CDR3 DNA sequence: TGTGCCAGCAGCCAACAACCGGGACAGGGACCGTTCTTC.

The CDR3 nucleotides read TGTGCCAGCAGTTACGGGCAGTACAATCAGCCCCAGCATTTT. Translating it yields CASSYGQYNQPQHF. The chain is built from TRBV6-5 and TRBJ1-5, with no clear D. The CDR3 is 14 amino acids. From germline, CDR1 is MNHEY and CDR2 SVGAGI. V lost 2 bases and J lost 3, with 8 bases in between.

The chain couples TRBV5-6 to TRBJ1-2; a weak D match, TRBD1 (6 bases). The CDR3 length is 14 residues. Looked up from germline, CDR1 is SGHDT and CDR2 is YYEEEE. Trimming took off 2 bases at V and 5 bases at J, with 13 bases between the two ends. The CDR3 protein is CASSFPRQDYGYTF. The CDR3 DNA sequence: TGTGCCAGCAGCTTCCCACGACAGGATTATGGCTACACCTTC.

This chain uses TRBV7-9 with TRBJ2-1; the D is unclear. The CDR3 consists of 13 residues. From germline, CDR1 is SEHNR and CDR2 FQNEAQ (reference sequence). Trimming removed 5 bases at V and 8 bases at J, with 13 bases between. The DNA of the CDR3 is TGTGCCAGCAGCCAAACGGGCAATGATGAGCAGTTCTTC. Protein product: CASSQTGNDEQFF.

V is TRBV28 and J is TRBJ1-1, with D uncertain. Germline V gives CDR1 MDHEN, CDR2 SYDVKM. V dropped 6 bases and J dropped 0 bases, with 8 bases sitting between them. CDR3 size: 13 residues. CDR3 DNA sequence: TGTGCCAGCAGCCGCGCTATGAACACTGAAGCTTTCTTT. The encoded protein is CASSRAMNTEAFF.

The V and J genes are TRBV18 and TRBJ1-1; D might be TRBD1 (6 bases). V lost 3 bases to trimming and J lost 3 bases, with 20 bases between them. The CDR3 has 17 residues. Germline V gene lookup returns CDR1 KGHSH and CDR2 LQKENI. The CDR3 here is CASSPTNPGQRDTEAFF. The DNA of the CDR3 is TGTGCCAGCTCACCGACGAACCCCGGACAGAGGGACACTGAAGCTTTCTTT.

The J gene is TRBJ2-2, the V gene TRBV5-1, with TRBD2 matching over 11 bases. CDR1 is SGHRS, CDR2 YFSETQ, per germline. This CDR3 has 18 residues. V dropped 4 bases and J dropped 5; count of bases not matched to a gene: 13. The CDR3 DNA is TGCGCCAGCAGCCGGTACCTTAGCGGGAGGGCCAGAACCGGGGAGCTGTTTTTT. Encoded protein: CASSRYLSGRARTGELFF.

CDR3 sequence: CASSLEALSTDTQYF. The DNA for the CDR3 is TGCGCCAGCAGCTTGGAGGCGCTTAGCACAGATACGCAGTATTTT. The V gene is TRBV5-1, the J gene TRBJ2-3; D unresolved. Germline CDR1 and CDR2: SGHRS and YFSETQ. The CDR3 covers 15 residues. Trimming cost V 0 bases and J 0 bases, with 8 bases left between them.

The chain combines TRBV5-3 with TRBJ1-5; D uncertain. TRBV5-3 has ORF status, its function being uncertain. The CDR3 length is 14 residues. Trimming removed 2 bases at V and 5 bases at J, with 11 bases between. CDR3 bases: TGTGCCAGAAGCTTCGCCAGGCCCGATCAGCCCCAGCATTTT. Translated, it gives CARSFARPDQPQHF.

The genes are TRBV27 and TRBJ2-7; maybe TRBD2 (6 bases). V dropped 6 bases and J dropped 0 bases, with 15 bases sitting between them. The CDR3 covers 15 residues. The germline V gene has CDR1 MNHEY and CDR2 SMNVEV (reference sequence). The CDR3 reads CASRGTGLISYEQYF. The CDR3 nucleotides read TGTGCCAGCAGGGGGACGGGACTTATCTCCTACGAGCAGTACTTC.

The CDR3 DNA follows: TGTGCCAGCAGCCGCGGCGGGGGGATCGGACGAGAGACCCAGTACTTC. This translates into CASSRGGGIGRETQYF. This chain uses TRBV2 with TRBJ2-5, with 8 nucleotides matching TRBD2. The CDR3 spans 16 residues. Germline-derived CDR1 and CDR2 are SNHLY and FYNNEI. V was clipped by 6 bases and J by 4 bases; unmatched bases: 13. Based on the CDR3 plus reference TRBV2 and TRBJ2-5, the full variable domain is EPEVTQTPSHQVTQMGQEVILRCVPISNHLYFYWYRQILGQKVEFLVSFYNNEISEKSEIFDDQFSVERPDGSNFTLKIRSTKLEDSAMYFCASSRGGGIGRETQYFGPGTRLLVL.

This chain links TRBV18 with TRBJ2-7; the D gene is possibly TRBD1 (6 bases). Germline CDR1 reads KGHSH; CDR2 reads LQKENI. Trimming shortened V by 3 bases and J by 1 base, and 19 bases separated the two germline ends. The CDR3 runs to 17 residues. The CDR3 loop reads CASSPNIQTGFSYEQYF. The CDR3 nucleotides are TGTGCCAGCTCACCTAACATACAGACAGGATTTTCCTACGAGCAGTACTTC. The whole variable domain, remainder taken from reference TRBV18 and TRBJ2-7, is NAGVMQNPRHLVRRRGQEARLRCSPMKGHSHVYWYRQLPEEGLKFMVYLQKENIIDESGMPKERFSAEFPKEGPSILRIQQVVRGDSAAYFCASSPNIQTGFSYEQYFGPGTRLTVT.

V usage is TRBV7-8 and J usage is TRBJ2-3; D not certain. CDR1 and CDR2 from the germline V gene are SGHVS and FQNEAQ. Trimming removed 1 base at V and 2 bases at J, with 7 bases between. This CDR3 is built from 14 residues. The CDR3 reads CASSLGQFTDTQYF. Written as DNA, the CDR3 is TGTGCCAGCAGCTTAGGGCAGTTCACAGATACGCAGTATTTT.

The chain combines TRBV19 with TRBJ2-1; possible D gene TRBD2, 6 bases. CDR3 length: 16 amino acids. Germline CDR1 LNHDA, CDR2 SQIVND (reference sequence). The V end was cut by 2 bases, the J end by 1 base, with 12 bases between. In nucleotides, the CDR3 is TGTGCCAGTAGTATAAACGGGGGAAGGTCCTACAATGAGCAGTTCTTC. It codes for CASSINGGRSYNEQFF.

The rearrangement joins TRBV28 to TRBJ2-1; TRBD2 matches at 10 bases. The CDR3 is 17 amino acids. V gave up 3 bases and J gave up 3 bases; unmatched junction bases: 8. Per the germline V gene, CDR1 is MDHEN and CDR2 is SYDVKM. The CDR3 bases are TGTGCCAGCAGTTTCCGCGGGACTAGCGCCTTCTACAATGAGCAGTTCTTC. Translating gives CASSFRGTSAFYNEQFF.

The V call is TRBV28, the J call TRBJ1-1; D is ambiguous. The CDR3 consists of 12 residues. V dropped 7 bases and J dropped 7 bases, with 13 bases sitting between them. Germline CDR1 is MDHEN and CDR2 is SYDVKM. CDR3 coding DNA: TGTGCCAGCACCCCATGGAAGGGTGAAGCTTTCTTT. Translating it yields CASTPWKGEAFF.

V and J are TRBV7-9 and TRBJ2-7; the match to TRBD1 covers 8 bases. Germline V gene sequence: CDR1 SEHNR, CDR2 FQNEAQ (reference sequence). This CDR3 has 15 residues. Trimming removed 5 bases from V and 5 bases from J; junction bases left unmatched: 11. In DNA, the CDR3 is TGTGCCAGCAGCGCCCCGGGACAGGTTTTCGACGAGCAGTACTTC. It is translated as CASSAPGQVFDEQYF.

A single count supports this clone. The rearrangement joins TRBV28 to TRBJ2-5; D gene uncertain. Germline V gene lookup returns CDR1 MDHEN and CDR2 SYDVKM. Between the trimmed V and J ends, which lost 3 bases and 5 bases, there was a span of 16 bases. This CDR3 has 15 residues. DNA of the CDR3: TGTGCCAGCAGTTTTCTACTACTCGATTTGGAGACCCAGTACTTC. Translated, it gives CASSFLLLDLETQYF.

V usage is TRBV19 and J usage is TRBJ2-7; D might be TRBD1 or TRBD2, each matching 5 bases. The V end lost 5 bases, the J end lost 2 bases, and 19 bases lay between the germline ends. The CDR3 consists of 16 residues. Germline V gene data show CDR1 as LNHDA and CDR2 as SQIVND (reference sequence). Here the CDR3 reads CASSLVGTYVTYEQYF. Here the CDR3 DNA reads TGTGCCAGTAGTCTAGTCGGGACCTATGTTACCTACGAGCAGTACTTC.

This clone was counted a single time. The chain links TRBV20-1 to TRBJ1-2; D is undetermined. Germline lookup yields CDR1 DFQATT and CDR2 SNEGSKA (reference sequence). CDR3 length: 11 amino acids. V was clipped by 7 bases and J by 0 bases, with 6 bases between them. CDR3 residues: CSVTSNYGYTF. The CDR3 nucleotides read TGCAGTGTAACCTCTAACTATGGCTACACCTTC.

The DNA of the CDR3 is TGTGCCACCAGCAGAGTTTCAGGGACGGGCTCCTACGAGCAGTACTTC. Encoded protein: CATSRVSGTGSYEQYF. The chain recombines TRBV15 with TRBJ2-7; the D call may be TRBD1 or TRBD2 (5 bases each). The CDR3 is made up of 16 amino acids. CDR1 LNHNV and CDR2 YYDKDF come from the germline V gene (reference sequence). V was cut by 1 base and J by 0 bases, with 13 bases left in between.

The chain joins TRBV27 to TRBJ1-1, with 7 bases aligning to TRBD1. Germline assignment: CDR1 MNHEY and CDR2 SMNVEV (reference sequence). The CDR3 extends over 14 amino acids. Trimming removed 3 bases from V and 3 bases from J; junction bases left unmatched: 4. The CDR3 loop is CASSFGRGDTEAFF. The CDR3 region has the DNA TGTGCCAGCAGTTTCGGCAGGGGGGACACTGAAGCTTTCTTT.

This rearrangement joins TRBV5-1 to TRBJ2-1; D gene uncertain. The CDR3 loop spans 14 amino acids. The germline gives CDR1 SGHRS, CDR2 YFSETQ. V shed 2 bases and J shed 9 bases, with 15 bases lying between them. The CDR3 DNA reads as TGCGCCAGCAGCTTTGGGTCTCAGGTCGGTGAGCAGTTCTTC. This translates into CASSFGSQVGEQFF.

This chain links TRBV10-2 with TRBJ2-6; tentative D call: TRBD2 (5 bases). The CDR3 consists of 17 residues. Trimming pared 1 base from V and 0 bases from J, leaving 10 bases between. Germline V gene lookup returns CDR1 WSHSY and CDR2 SAAADI. The DNA for the CDR3 is TGCGCCAGCAGTGAGTTTACGGGAAGCTCTGGGGCCAACGTCCTGACTTTC. Its translation: CASSEFTGSSGANVLTF.

The chain is built from TRBV10-3 and TRBJ2-3; 7 bases line up with TRBD2. This CDR3 is built from 14 residues. Germline loops: CDR1 ENHRY, CDR2 SYGVKD. The junction had 9 bases not matched to a gene; V was cut back by 6 bases and J by 6 bases. CDR3 coding DNA: TGTGCCATCAGGAGGGAGGGTGTTGTGGATACGCAGTATTTT. Protein product: CAIRREGVVDTQYF.

The V gene is TRBV27, the J gene TRBJ1-1; D remains unclear. This CDR3 is built from 13 residues. Germline CDR1 MNHEY, CDR2 SMNVEV (reference sequence). V was trimmed by 5 bases and J by 1 base, leaving 8 bases between them. CDR3 sequence (DNA): TGTGCCAGCAGTACAAGGTGGAACACTGAAGCTTTCTTT. It specifies CASSTRWNTEAFF.